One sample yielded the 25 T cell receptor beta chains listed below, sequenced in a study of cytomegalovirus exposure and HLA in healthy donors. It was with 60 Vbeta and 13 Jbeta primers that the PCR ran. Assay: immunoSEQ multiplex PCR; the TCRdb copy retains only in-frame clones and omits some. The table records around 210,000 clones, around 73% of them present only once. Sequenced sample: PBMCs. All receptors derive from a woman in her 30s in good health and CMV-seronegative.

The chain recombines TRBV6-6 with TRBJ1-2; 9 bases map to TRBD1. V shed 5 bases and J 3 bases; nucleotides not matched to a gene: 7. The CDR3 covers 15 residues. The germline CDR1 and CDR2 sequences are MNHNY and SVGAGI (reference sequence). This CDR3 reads CASSTRTGADYGYTF. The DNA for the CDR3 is TGTGCCAGCAGTACCCGGACAGGGGCGGACTATGGCTACACCTTC.

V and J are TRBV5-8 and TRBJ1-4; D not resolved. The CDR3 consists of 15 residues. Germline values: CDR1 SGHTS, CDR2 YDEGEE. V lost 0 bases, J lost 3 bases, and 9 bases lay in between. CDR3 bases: TGTGCCAGCAGCTTGGGGCAGGCCCCTAATGAAAAACTGTTTTTT. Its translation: CASSLGQAPNEKLFF.

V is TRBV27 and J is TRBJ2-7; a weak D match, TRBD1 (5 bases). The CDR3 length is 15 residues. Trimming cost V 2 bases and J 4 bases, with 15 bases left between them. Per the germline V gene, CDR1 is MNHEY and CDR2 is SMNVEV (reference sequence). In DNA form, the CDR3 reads TGTGCCAGCAGTTTACTGGGCAGGGCCACTTACGAGCAGTACTTC. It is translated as CASSLLGRATYEQYF.

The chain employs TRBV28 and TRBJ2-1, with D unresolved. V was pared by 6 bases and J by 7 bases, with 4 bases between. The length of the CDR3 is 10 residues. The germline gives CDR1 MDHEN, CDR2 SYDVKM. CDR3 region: CASRLNEQFF. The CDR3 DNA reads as TGTGCCAGCAGGCTAAATGAGCAGTTCTTC. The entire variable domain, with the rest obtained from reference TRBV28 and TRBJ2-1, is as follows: DVKVTQSSRYLVKRTGEKVFLECVQDMDHENMFWYRQDPGLGLRLIYFSYDVKMKEKGDIPEGYSVSREKKERFSLILESASTNQTSMYLCASRLNEQFFGPGTRLTVL.

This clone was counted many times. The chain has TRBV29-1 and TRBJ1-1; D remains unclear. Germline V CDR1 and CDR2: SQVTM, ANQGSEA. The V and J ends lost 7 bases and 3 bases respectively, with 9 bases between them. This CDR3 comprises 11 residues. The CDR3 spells CSAGADTEAFF. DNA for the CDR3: TGCAGCGCCGGTGCTGACACTGAAGCTTTCTTT.

CDR3 sequence (DNA): TGTGCCAGCAGTTTGGGTTGGAGCTACGAGCAGTACTTC. Amino acid sequence: CASSLGWSYEQYF. The chain uses TRBV28 and TRBJ2-7; the D is unclear. The ends were cut back, 3 bases at V and 3 bases at J, with 9 bases in the middle. This CDR3 comprises 13 residues. Germline CDR1 MDHEN, CDR2 SYDVKM.

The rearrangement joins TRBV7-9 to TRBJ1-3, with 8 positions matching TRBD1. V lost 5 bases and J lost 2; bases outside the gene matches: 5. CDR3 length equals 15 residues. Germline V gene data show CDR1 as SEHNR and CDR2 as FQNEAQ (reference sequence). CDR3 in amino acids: CASSGDRGTGNTIYF. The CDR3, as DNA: TGTGCCAGCAGCGGAGACAGGGGTACTGGAAACACCATATATTTT.

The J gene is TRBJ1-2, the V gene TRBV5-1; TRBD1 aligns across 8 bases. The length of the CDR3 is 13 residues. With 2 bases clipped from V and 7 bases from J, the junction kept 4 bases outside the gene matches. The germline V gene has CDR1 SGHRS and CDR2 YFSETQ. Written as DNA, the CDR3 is TGCGCCAGCAGCTTTAACAGGGGGGGTGGCTACACCTTC. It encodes CASSFNRGGGYTF.

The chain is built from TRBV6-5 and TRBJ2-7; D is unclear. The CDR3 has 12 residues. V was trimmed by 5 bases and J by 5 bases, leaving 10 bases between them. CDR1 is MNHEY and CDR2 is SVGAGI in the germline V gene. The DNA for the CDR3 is TGTGCCAGCAGTGTCTCAGGTAACGAGCAGTACTTC. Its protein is CASSVSGNEQYF.

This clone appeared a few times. CDR3 amino acids: CASSLTGGSTEAFF. For the CDR3, the DNA is TGTGCCAGCAGCTTGACAGGGGGTAGTACTGAAGCTTTCTTT. V gene TRBV11-2 combines with J gene TRBJ1-1; TRBD1 matches at 9 bases. The CDR3 sequence is 14 residues long. Trimming at V came to 3 bases and at J to 5 bases, leaving 4 bases not matched to a gene. Germline CDR1 is SGHAT and CDR2 is FQNNGV. Drawing the rest from reference TRBV11-2 and TRBJ1-1, the complete variable domain is EAGVAQSPRYKIIEKRQSVAFWCNPISGHATLYWYQQILGQGPKLLIQFQNNGVVDDSQLPKDRFSAERLKGVDSTLKIQPAKLEDSAVYLCASSLTGGSTEAFFGQGTRLTVV.

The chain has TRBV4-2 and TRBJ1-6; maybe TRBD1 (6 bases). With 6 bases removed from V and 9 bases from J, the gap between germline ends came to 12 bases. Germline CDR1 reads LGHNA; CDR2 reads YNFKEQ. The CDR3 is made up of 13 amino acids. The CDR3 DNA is TGTGCCAGCAGGGGTACAGGGTTTTCACCCCTCCACTTT. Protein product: CASRGTGFSPLHF.

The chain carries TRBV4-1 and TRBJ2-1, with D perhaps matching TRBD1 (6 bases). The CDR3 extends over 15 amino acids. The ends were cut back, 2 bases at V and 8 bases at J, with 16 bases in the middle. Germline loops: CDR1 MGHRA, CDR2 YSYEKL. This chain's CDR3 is CASSQPQGGSYEQFF. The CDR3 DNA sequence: TGCGCCAGCAGCCAACCACAGGGTGGATCCTATGAGCAGTTCTTC.

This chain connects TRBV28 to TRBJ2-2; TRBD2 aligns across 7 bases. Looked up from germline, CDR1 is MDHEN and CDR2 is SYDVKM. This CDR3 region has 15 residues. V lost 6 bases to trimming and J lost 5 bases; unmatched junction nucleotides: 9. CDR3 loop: CASSLTSEGTGELFF. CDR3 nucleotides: TGTGCCAGCAGCCTTACTAGCGAAGGAACCGGGGAGCTGTTTTTT.

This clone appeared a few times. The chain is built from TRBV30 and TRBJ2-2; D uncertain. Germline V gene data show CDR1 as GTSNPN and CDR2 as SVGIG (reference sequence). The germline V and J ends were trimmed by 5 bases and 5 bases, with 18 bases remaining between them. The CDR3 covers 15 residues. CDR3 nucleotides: TGTGCCTGGGGAAGACTCTACCTGCGGACCGGGGAGCTGTTTTTT. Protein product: CAWGRLYLRTGELFF.

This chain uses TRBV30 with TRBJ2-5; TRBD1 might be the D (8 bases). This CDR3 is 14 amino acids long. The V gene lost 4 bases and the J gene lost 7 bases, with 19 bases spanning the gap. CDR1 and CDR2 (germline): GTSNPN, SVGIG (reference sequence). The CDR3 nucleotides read TGTGCCTGGACCGCAGGGGGCCCGGGGGGGACCCAGTACTTC. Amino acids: CAWTAGGPGGTQYF.

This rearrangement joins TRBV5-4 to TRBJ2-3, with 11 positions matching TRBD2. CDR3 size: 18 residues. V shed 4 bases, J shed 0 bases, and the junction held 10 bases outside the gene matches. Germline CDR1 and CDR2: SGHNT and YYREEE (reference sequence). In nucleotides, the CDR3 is TGTGCCAGCAGCCTGAGGGGACTAGCGGTTCCTAGCACAGATACGCAGTATTTT. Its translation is CASSLRGLAVPSTDTQYF.

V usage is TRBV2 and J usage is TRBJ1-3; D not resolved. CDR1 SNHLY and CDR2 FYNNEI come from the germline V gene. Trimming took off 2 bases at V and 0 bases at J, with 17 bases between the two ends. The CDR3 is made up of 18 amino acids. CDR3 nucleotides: TGTGCCAGCAGTGAATTTGTGGGGAGGCTTTTCTCTGGAAACACCATATATTTT. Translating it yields CASSEFVGRLFSGNTIYF.

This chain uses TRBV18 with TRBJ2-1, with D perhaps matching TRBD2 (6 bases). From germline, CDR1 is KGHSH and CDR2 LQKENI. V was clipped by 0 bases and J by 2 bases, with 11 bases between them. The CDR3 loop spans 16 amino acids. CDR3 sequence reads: CASSPPRGRPYNEQFF. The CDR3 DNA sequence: TGTGCCAGCTCACCACCGCGAGGGAGGCCCTACAATGAGCAGTTCTTC.

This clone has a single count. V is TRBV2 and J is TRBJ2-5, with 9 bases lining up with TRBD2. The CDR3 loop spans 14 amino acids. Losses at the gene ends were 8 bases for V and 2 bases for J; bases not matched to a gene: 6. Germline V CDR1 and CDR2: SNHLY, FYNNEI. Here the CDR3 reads CASGGAGGQETQYF. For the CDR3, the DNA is TGTGCCAGCGGCGGCGCGGGGGGGCAAGAGACCCAGTACTTC. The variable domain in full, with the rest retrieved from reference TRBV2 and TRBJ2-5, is EPEVTQTPSHQVTQMGQEVILRCVPISNHLYFYWYRQILGQKVEFLVSFYNNEISEKSEIFDDQFSVERPDGSNFTLKIRSTKLEDSAMYFCASGGAGGQETQYFGPGTRLLVL.

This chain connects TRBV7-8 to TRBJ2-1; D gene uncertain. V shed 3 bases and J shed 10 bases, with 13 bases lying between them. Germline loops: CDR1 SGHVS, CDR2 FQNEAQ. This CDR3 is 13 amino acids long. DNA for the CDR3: TGTGCCAGCAGCTTCTTAAGAATGAGGGAGCAGTTCTTC. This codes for CASSFLRMREQFF.

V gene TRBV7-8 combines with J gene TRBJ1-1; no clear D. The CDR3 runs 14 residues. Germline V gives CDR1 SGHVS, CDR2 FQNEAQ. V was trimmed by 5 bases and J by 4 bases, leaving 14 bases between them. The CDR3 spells CASSQEEGGTEAFF. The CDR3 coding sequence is TGTGCCAGCAGCCAAGAGGAGGGTGGCACTGAAGCTTTCTTT.

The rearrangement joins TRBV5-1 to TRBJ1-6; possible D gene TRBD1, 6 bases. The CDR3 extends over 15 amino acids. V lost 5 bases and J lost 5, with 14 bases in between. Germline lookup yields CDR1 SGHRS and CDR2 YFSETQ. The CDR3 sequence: CASRKGTGHNSPLHF. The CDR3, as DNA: TGCGCCAGCAGGAAGGGAACAGGGCATAATTCACCCCTCCACTTT.

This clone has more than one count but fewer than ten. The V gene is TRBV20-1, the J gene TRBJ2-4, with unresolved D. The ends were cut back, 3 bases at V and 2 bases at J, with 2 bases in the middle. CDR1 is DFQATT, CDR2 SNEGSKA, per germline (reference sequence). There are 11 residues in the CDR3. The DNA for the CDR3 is TGCAGTGCTAGTACCAAAAACATTCAGTACTTC. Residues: CSASTKNIQYF.

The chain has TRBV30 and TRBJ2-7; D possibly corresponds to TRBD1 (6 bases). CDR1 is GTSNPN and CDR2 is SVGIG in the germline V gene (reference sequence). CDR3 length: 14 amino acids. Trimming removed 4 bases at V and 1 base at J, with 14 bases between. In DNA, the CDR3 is TGTGCCTGGACCGACTATAGGGGGTCCTACGAGCAGTACTTC. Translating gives CAWTDYRGSYEQYF.

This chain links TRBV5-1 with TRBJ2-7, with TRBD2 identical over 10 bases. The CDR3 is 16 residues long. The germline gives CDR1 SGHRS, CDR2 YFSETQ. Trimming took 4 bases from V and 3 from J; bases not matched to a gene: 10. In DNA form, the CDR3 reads TGCGCCAGCAGCCTCTATAGCGGGAGGATTGTCTACGAGCAGTACTTC. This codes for CASSLYSGRIVYEQYF.